The next 14 T cell receptor beta chains were all read from a single sample in a study of kidney transplant recipient with SARS-CoV-2 infection. Each CDR3 protein is one row after TCRdb ran MiXCR on the reads. Of approximately 250,000 distinct CDR3 sequences listed, around 28% are singletons. Sequencing was performed on a blood sample, taken at baseline and on day 111 from a kidney transplant recipient. These receptors were taken from a male patient aged 25 to 39 who had COVID-19 and was a kidney transplant recipient. The T cells may partly be graft donor cells.

This clonotype occurred once. A much larger clone lies a single base off, so this may be a read error. This CDR3 is missing its conserved last phenylalanine or tryptophan, likely due to a read error. The chain combines TRBV15 with TRBJ1-6; D is perhaps TRBD1 (6 bases). Germline CDR1 and CDR2: LNHNV and YYDKDF (reference sequence). The germline V and J ends were trimmed by 8 bases and 6 bases, with 14 bases remaining between them. The length of the CDR3 is 14 residues. CDR3 DNA sequence: TGTGCCACCTCAACAGGGTCCGGTAATTCACCCCTCCACTCT. It yields the protein CATSTGSGNSPLHS.

A note on this clonotype: A much bigger clone sits one base away, suggesting this may be a read error. The chain has TRBV5-1 and TRBJ2-2; the D call may be TRBD1 or TRBD2 (5 bases each). The CDR3 has 15 residues. Germline-derived CDR1 and CDR2 are SGHRS and YFSETQ. The CDR3 DNA reads as TGCGCCAGCAGCCCCGGACATTCGAACACCGGGAAGCTGTTTTTT. Its protein is CASSPGHSNTGKLFF.

The chain joins TRBV19 to TRBJ2-1, with 7 bases identical to TRBD1. Trimming at V came to 1 base and at J to 1 base, leaving 4 bases not matched to a gene. Germline V lookup: CDR1 LNHDA, CDR2 SQIVND (reference sequence). CDR3 length: 16 residues. The CDR3 protein is CASSIAETGSYNEQFF. CDR3 nucleotides: TGTGCCAGTAGTATAGCGGAGACAGGGTCCTACAATGAGCAGTTCTTC.

For this clonotype: A read error may be the cause here, since a much bigger clone is one base away. This chain joins TRBV20-1 and TRBJ1-1; D ambiguous. The germline V gene has CDR1 DFQATT and CDR2 SNEGSKA (reference sequence). The CDR3 runs 12 residues. The CDR3 protein is CSASYMNTEALF. In DNA form, the CDR3 reads TGCAGTGCTAGTTACATGAACACTGAAGCTTTATTT.

This clonotype was recorded many times. V is TRBV6-2 or TRBV6-3 and J is TRBJ2-7; D is perhaps TRBD1 or TRBD2 (5 bases each). The CDR3 has 17 residues. The germline V gene encodes CDR1 MNHEY and CDR2 SVGEGT. V lost 4 bases and J lost 0, with 19 bases in between. In DNA, the CDR3 is TGTGCCAGCAGTTCGCGGGCTCGGGACGGCAACTCCTACGAGCAGTACTTC. Residues: CASSSRARDGNSYEQYF.

This clonotype showed up many times. The rearrangement joins TRBV3-1 to TRBJ1-1; D is undetermined. CDR3 length equals 17 residues. Germline V CDR1 and CDR2: LGHDT, YNNKEL (reference sequence). The ends were cut back, 5 bases at V and 4 bases at J, with 23 bases in the middle. The DNA of the CDR3 is TGTGCCAGCAGCGTGTTGCTTCCCATTTCAATTCGCACTGAAGCTTTCTTT. Protein product: CASSVLLPISIRTEAFF.

V gene TRBV21-1 combines with J gene TRBJ2-3. TRBV21-1 is annotated as a pseudogene. The CDR3 runs to 17 residues. Here the CDR3 reads CASSISIATVMQDTQYF. CDR3 sequence (DNA): TGTGCCAGCAGCATCTCAATAGCTACAGTCATGCAAGATACGCAGTATTTT.

A word on this clonotype: With a much larger clone just one base away, this may be a read error. The chain is built from TRBV20-1 and TRBJ2-2, with a tentative D call TRBD1 (6 bases). Germline values: CDR1 DFQATT, CDR2 SNEGSKA (reference sequence). The CDR3 runs 18 residues. The CDR3 loop is CGARSAYIAGQYTGELFF. DNA of the CDR3: TGCGGTGCTAGGTCCGCCTATATAGCCGGACAGTACACCGGGGAGCTGTTTTTT.

In its sample, this clonotype was seen a few times. The chain combines TRBV2 with TRBJ2-3, with TRBD1 identical over 9 bases. Germline trimming cut 8 bases from V and 2 bases from J; bases unmatched to any gene: 5. The CDR3 is made up of 14 amino acids. Germline-derived CDR1 and CDR2 are SNHLY and FYNNEI. CDR3 DNA sequence: TGTGCCAGCTGCCGGGACAGGGACACAGATACGCAGTATTTT. It specifies CASCRDRDTDTQYF.

The chain employs TRBV7-9 and TRBJ2-3, with D perhaps assigned TRBD1 or TRBD2 (5 bases each). CDR3 length: 14 amino acids. V lost 4 bases to trimming and J lost 0 bases, with 8 bases between them. The germline V gene encodes CDR1 SEHNR and CDR2 FQNEAQ (reference sequence). CDR3 region: CASSSRDSTDTQYF. CDR3 DNA sequence: TGTGCCAGCAGCTCGAGGGACAGCACAGATACGCAGTATTTT. Filled out from reference TRBV7-9 and TRBJ2-3, the complete variable domain reads DTGVSQNPRHKITKRGQNVTFRCDPISEHNRLYWYRQTLGQGPEFLTYFQNEAQLEKSRLLSDRFSAERPKGSFSTLEIQRTEQGDSAMYLCASSSRDSTDTQYFGPGTRLTVL.

For this clonotype: This may stem from a read error, because a much larger clone lies one nucleotide away. This chain links TRBV7-9 with TRBJ1-2, with D hard to call. Trimming left V 5 bases short and J 7 bases short, with 26 bases between. This CDR3 is built from 17 residues. From germline, CDR1 is SEHNR and CDR2 FQNEAQ (reference sequence). This CDR3 is CASSSKLYHGKTCGYTF. DNA of the CDR3: TGTGCCAGCAGCAGCAAGCTATACCATGGAAAGACCTGTGGCTACACCTTC.

This clonotype was recorded many times. The rearrangement links TRBV3-1 to TRBJ2-2, with 11 bases matching TRBD2. Germline V gene lookup returns CDR1 LGHDT and CDR2 YNNKEL (reference sequence). V was pared by 2 bases and J by 4 bases, with 3 bases of the junction left unmatched. The CDR3 has 16 residues. The CDR3 is CASSQTSGSSTGELFF. The CDR3 DNA reads TGTGCCAGCAGCCAAACTAGCGGGAGTTCCACCGGGGAGCTGTTTTTT.

As concerns this clonotype: A much larger clonotype is one base distant, so this may be a read error. This is likely a read error, given that the CDR3 carries no conserved phenylalanine or tryptophan at its end. This sequence joins TRBV28 and TRBJ2-7; TRBD1 is a possible D gene (6 bases). The CDR3 contains 13 residues. In germline, CDR1 is MDHEN, CDR2 SYDVKM. Trimming removed 10 bases at V and 4 bases at J, with 17 bases between. The CDR3 region has the DNA TGTGCCACCAGGGGTGGGGGCAGGTACGAGCAGTACTCC. This sequence encodes CATRGGGRYEQYS.

Concerning this clonotype itself: One end of the junction varies from germline; a read error may be responsible. The chain employs TRBV19 and TRBJ2-2; D is unresolved. Germline CDR1 LNHDA, CDR2 SQIVND (reference sequence). CDR3 length equals 13 residues. CDR3 sequence: CANSIVPTGELFF. The CDR3 bases are TGTGCCAATAGTATAGTCCCTACGGGGGAGCTGTTTTTT.